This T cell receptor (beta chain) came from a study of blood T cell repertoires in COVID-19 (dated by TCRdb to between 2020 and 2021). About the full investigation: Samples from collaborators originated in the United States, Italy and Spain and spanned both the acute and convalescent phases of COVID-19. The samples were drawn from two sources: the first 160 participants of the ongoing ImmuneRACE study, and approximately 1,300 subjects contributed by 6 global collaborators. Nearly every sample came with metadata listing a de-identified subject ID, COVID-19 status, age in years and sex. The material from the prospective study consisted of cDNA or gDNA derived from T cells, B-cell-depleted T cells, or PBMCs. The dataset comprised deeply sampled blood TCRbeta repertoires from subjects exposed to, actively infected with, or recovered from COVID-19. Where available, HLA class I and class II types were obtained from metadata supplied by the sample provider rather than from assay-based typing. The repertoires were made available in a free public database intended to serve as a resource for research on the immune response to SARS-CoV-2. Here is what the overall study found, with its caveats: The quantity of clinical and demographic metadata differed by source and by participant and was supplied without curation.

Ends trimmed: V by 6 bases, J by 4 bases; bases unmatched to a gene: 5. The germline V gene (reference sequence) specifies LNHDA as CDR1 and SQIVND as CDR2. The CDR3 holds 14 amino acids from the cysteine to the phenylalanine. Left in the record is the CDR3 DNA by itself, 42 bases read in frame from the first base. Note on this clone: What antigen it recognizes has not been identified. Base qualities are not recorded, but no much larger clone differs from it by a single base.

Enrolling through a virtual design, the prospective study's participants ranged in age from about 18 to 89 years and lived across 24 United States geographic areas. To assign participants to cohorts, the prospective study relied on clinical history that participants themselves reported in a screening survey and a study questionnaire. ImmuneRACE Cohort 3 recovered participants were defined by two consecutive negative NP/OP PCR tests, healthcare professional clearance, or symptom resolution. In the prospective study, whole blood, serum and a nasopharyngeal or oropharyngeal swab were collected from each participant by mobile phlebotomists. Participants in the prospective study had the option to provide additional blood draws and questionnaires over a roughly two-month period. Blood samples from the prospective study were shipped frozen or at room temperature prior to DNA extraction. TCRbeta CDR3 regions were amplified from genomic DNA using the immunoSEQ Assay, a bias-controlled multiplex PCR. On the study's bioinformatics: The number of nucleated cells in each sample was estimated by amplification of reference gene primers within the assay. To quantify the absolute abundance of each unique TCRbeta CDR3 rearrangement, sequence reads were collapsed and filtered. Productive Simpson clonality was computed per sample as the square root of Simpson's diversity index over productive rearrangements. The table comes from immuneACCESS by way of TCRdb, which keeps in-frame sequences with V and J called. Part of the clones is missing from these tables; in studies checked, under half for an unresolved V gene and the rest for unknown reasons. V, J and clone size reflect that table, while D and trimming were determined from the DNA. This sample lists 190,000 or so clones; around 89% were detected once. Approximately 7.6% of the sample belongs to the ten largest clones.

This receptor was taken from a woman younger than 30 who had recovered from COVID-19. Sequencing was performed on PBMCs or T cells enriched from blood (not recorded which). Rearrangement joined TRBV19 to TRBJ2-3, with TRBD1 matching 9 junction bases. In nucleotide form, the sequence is TGTGCCAGTAGACCACAGGGGGCTTCAGATACGCAGTATTTT. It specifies CASRPQGASDTQYF.